This TCR beta chain was sequenced during a study of T-cell memory formation after mild COVID-19. Across the whole study: TCR clusters showed largely donor specificity.

TCRdb independently ran MiXCR on the 5' RACE reads; one entry per CDR3 protein. The sample has around 300,000 distinct CDR3 sequences, roughly 13% seen once; the top ten hold around a fifth. This clonotype occurred a few times. The target antigen is unknown. Trimming pared 4 bases from V and 3 bases from J, leaving 13 bases between. This CDR3 spans 15 amino acids. From germline, CDR1 is SGHNT and CDR2 YYREEE (reference sequence). Points from the study as a whole: Contracting CD4+ clones lay largely in CM and EM, with CD8+ ones residing in EMRA.

The specimen was PBMCs or a T cell subset sorted from them (not recorded which). The V and J genes are TRBV5-4 and TRBJ2-2; D uncertain. This sequence originates from a man in his late teens or twenties who had mild COVID-19 (a few samples of this study predate the infection). Cell type and time point are not known. The DNA for the CDR3 is TGTGCCAGCAGCGTACACCCCCGGGACACCGGGGAGCTGTTTTTT. Protein product: CASSVHPRDTGELFF.